The text below deals with one T cell receptor beta chain. The data derive from a study of post-analysis software for immune sequencing data. The authors incorporated unique molecular identifiers into the TCR beta cDNA libraries. TCRdb called the PCR reads again in MiXCR, with one record for every CDR3 protein. The profile shows fewer than 900,000 distinct CDR3 sequences, about 43% of them singletons. The receptor comes from a girl between 5 and 17 years old with multiple sclerosis. The sample consisted of blood.

In nucleotides, the CDR3 is TGCAGTGCTAGTCCGGGGGGCCCGGGACTGGGCACCGGGGAGCTGTTTTTT. It is translated as CSASPGGPGLGTGELFF. The chain employs TRBV20-1 and TRBJ2-2, with D perhaps matching TRBD2 (7 bases). The CDR3 contains 17 residues. V lost 3 bases, J lost 4 bases, and 21 bases lay in between. Looked up from germline, CDR1 is DFQATT and CDR2 is SNEGSKA (reference sequence).